This T cell receptor (beta chain) is drawn from a study of T cells expressing NK-cell markers. Overall study results and limits: Also leading the CD3+CD56-NKG2C+ fraction in several donors were these clonotypes. Whether the expanded NKG2C+ T cell clones recognized HCMV remained unclear.

Each CDR3 protein gets one entry in TCRdb, which reprocessed the 5' RACE reads and gives no DNA. This repertoire includes fewer than 400,000 distinct CDR3 sequences. For this clonotype: The antigen is unknown.

The CDR3 contains 14 residues. Germline assignment: CDR1 DFQATT and CDR2 SNEGSKA (reference sequence). The sequenced material came from blood T cells: a sorted CD56 or NKG2C T cell subset, CD4+ or CD8+ T cells, or bulk PBMC T cells (not recorded which). The rearrangement links TRBV20-1 to TRBJ2-7. The clonotype was recovered from a man aged 18-75 years in good health. The CDR3 sequence: CSAQDPKGVYEQYF.